This T cell receptor beta chain was retrieved from a study of identical twins. One entry per CDR3 protein, called by TCRdb with MiXCR from the 5' RACE reads. The sample consists of over 500,000 distinct CDR3 sequences, 22% of them appearing once. This sample was shared with a second study, whose subject was T cells expressing NK-cell markers.

Sequencing input: CD4+ T cells sorted from blood. This receptor was obtained from a woman between 18 and 29 years old in good health.

CDR3 in DNA: TGTGCCAGCACCGGGATTAACTATGGCTACACCTTC. Amino acids: CASTGINYGYTF. The V call is TRBV7-9, the J call TRBJ1-2, with unresolved D. The CDR3 has 12 amino acids. In germline, CDR1 is SEHNR, CDR2 FQNEAQ (reference sequence). The ends were cut back, 7 bases at V and 1 base at J, with 7 bases in the middle.